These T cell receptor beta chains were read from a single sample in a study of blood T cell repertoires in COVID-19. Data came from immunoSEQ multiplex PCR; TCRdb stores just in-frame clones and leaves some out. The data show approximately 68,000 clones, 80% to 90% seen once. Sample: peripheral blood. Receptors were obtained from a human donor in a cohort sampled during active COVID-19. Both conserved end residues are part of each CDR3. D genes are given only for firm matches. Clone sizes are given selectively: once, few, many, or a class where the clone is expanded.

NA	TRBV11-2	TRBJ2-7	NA	TGTGCCAGCAGCCCGGCCCAGGACAGTCCCTACGAGCAGTACTTC	CASSPAQDSPYEQYF
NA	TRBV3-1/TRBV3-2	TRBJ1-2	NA	TGTGCCAGCAGCCAAGACGGAGGTCTAACGGGCGGAGGAGGCTACACCTTC	CASSQDGGLTGGGGYTF
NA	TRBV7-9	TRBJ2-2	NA	TGTGCCATATCGGACTACAACACCGGGGAGCTGTTTTTT	CAISDYNTGELFF
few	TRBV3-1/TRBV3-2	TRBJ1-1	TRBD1	TGTGCCAGCAGCCGTCCCTTTACAGGGGGGCCCACTGAAGCTTTCTTT	CASSRPFTGGPTEAFF
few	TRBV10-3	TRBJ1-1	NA	TGTGCCACCTCCCGGTCGAACACTGAAGCTTTCTTT	CATSRSNTEAFF
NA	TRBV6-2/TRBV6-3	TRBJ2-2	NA	TGTGCCAGCAGTTACTCGATTATCAGCGGGGAGCTGTTTTTT	CASSYSIISGELFF
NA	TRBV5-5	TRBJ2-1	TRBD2	TGTGCCAGCAGCCCCCTGGGACTAGCTTCGAACAATGAGCAGTTCTTC	CASSPLGLASNNEQFF
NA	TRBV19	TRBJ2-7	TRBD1	TGTGCCAGTAGTCCCGACAGGGGGCGAATGGTGCAGTACTTC	CASSPDRGRMVQYF
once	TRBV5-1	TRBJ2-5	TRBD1	TGCGCCAGCACCCTCGACAGGGGGCAAGGGACCCAGTACTTC	CASTLDRGQGTQYF
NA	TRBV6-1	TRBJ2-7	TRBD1	TGTGCCAGCAGTGTAACGACCTCTAGACAGGGAAAGGTGGACGAGCAGTACTTC	CASSVTTSRQGKVDEQYF
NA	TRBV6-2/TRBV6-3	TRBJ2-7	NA	TGTGCCAGCAGCTTCCTCCTTGAGTACGAGCAGTACTTC	CASSFLLEYEQYF
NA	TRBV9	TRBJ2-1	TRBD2	TGTGCCAGCACTCAGGGACTAGCTCGTTCTTACAATGAGCAGTTCTTC	CASTQGLARSYNEQFF
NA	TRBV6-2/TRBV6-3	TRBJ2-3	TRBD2	TGTGCCAGCAGTTACTCTCTAGCGGGGCCCACAGATACGCAGTATTTT	CASSYSLAGPTDTQYF
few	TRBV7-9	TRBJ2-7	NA	TGTGCCAGCAGCCAACACGGAATAACAGAGACCTGGGAGCAGTACTTC	CASSQHGITETWEQYF
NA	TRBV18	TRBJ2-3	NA	TGTGCCAGCTCACGCCGTGCTCCACGGGGGAATAGCACAGATACGCAGTATTTT	CASSRRAPRGNSTDTQYF
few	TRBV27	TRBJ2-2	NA	TGTGCCAGCTCCGAGAGAAGAGTGAGCACCGGGGAGCTGTTTTTT	CASSERRVSTGELFF
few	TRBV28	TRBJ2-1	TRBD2	TGTGCCAGCAGTTTTTTGGGACTAGCGGGAGGGCCGTTGTACAATGAGCAGTTCTTC	CASSFLGLAGGPLYNEQFF
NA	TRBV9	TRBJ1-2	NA	TGTGCCAGCAGCGTATTGGCAGAAGCTAACTATGGCTACACCTTC	CASSVLAEANYGYTF
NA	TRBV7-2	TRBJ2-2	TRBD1	TGTGCCAGCAGAGGAGACAGGGGGAACACCGGGGAGCTGTTTTTT	CASRGDRGNTGELFF
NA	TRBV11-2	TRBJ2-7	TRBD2	TGTGCCAGCAGCCCTGGGACTAGCGGGGATCCTTTCGAGCAGTACTTC	CASSPGTSGDPFEQYF
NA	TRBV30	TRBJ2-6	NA	TGTGCTCGGGGGGGGGCCAACGTCCTGACTTTC	CARGGANVLTF
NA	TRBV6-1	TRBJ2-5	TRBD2	TGTGCCAGCAGTGAAGTGGCGGGAGGGCCTAGGGAGACCCAGTACTTC	CASSEVAGGPRETQYF
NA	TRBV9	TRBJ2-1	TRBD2	TGTGCCAGCAGCGTAGAGGGCGGGGGCTCCTACAATGAGCAGTTCTTC	CASSVEGGGSYNEQFF
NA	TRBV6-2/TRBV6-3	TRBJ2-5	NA	TGTGCCAGCAGTTTGTATGAGACCCAGTACTTC	CASSLYETQYF
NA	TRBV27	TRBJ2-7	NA	TGTGCCAGCAACGGACAGGTAGGGGGGTACGAGCAGTACTTC	CASNGQVGGYEQYF
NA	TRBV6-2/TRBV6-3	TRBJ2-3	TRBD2	TGTGCCAGCAGTAAGCTCGGGACTAGCGGCACAGATACGCAGTATTTT	CASSKLGTSGTDTQYF
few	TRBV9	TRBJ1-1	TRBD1	TGTGCCAGCAGCGTAGACTTAGGGGGCGCTGAAGCTTTCTTT	CASSVDLGGAEAFF
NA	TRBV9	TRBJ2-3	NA	TGTGCCAGCAGCGCCTCGGGGAAACTAGATACGCAGTATTTT	CASSASGKLDTQYF
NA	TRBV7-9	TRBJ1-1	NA	TGTGCCAGCAGCCCCCGGACAGTTATTGAAGCTTTCTTT	CASSPRTVIEAFF
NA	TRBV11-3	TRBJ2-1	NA	TGTGCCAGCAGCCCTACGGACTCGGGAATCGCCGGCAATGAGCAGTTCTTC	CASSPTDSGIAGNEQFF
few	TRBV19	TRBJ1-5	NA	TGTGCCAGTAGTCAACAGGGACGGATCAATCAGCCCCAGCATTTT	CASSQQGRINQPQHF
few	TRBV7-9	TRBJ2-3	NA	TGTGCCAGCAGCTTATTCAGTTCATACTACGCCACAGATACGCAGTATTTT	CASSLFSSYYATDTQYF
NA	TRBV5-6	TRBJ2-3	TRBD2	TGTGCCAGCAGCTTTGGGGCTAGCGGCAGCACAGATACGCAGTATTTT	CASSFGASGSTDTQYF
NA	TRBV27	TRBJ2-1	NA	TGTGCCAGCAGTTCCTCGGACAGCGATTACAATGAGCAGTTCTTC	CASSSSDSDYNEQFF
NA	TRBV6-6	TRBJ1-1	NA	TGTGCCAGCAGTTACTCAGCCCGTCTCGGGACTGAAGCTTTCTTT	CASSYSARLGTEAFF
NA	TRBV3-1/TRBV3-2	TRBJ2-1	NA	TGTGCCAGCAGTCCCTCCTCAGCGATAAAGGAGCAGTTCTTC	CASSPSSAIKEQFF
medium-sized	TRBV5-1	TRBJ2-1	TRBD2	TGCGCCAGCAGCTGGGTAGGGACTAGCGGAAACAATGAGCAGTTCTTC	CASSWVGTSGNNEQFF
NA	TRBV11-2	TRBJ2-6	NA	TGTGCCAGCAGCCCCTCCGCTGGGGCCAACGTCCTGACTTTC	CASSPSAGANVLTF
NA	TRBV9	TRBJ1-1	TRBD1	TGTGCCAGCAGCCCTTTGACAGGGCGGGCTGAAGCTTTCTTT	CASSPLTGRAEAFF
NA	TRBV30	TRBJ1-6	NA	TGTGCCTGGAGGCGCCCCCGGGGAAATAATTCACCCCTCCACTTT	CAWRRPRGNNSPLHF
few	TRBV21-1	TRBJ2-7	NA	TGTGCCAGCAGCAAAGGGGGCGTCAACGAGCAGTACTTC	CASSKGGVNEQYF
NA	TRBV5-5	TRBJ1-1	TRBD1	TGTGCCAGCAGCGATACAGGGGCGCACGAAGCTTTCTTT	CASSDTGAHEAFF
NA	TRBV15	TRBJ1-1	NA	TGTGCCACCAGCAGAGATCTAGAATACACTGAAGCTTTCTTT	CATSRDLEYTEAFF
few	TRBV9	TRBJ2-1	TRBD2	TGTGCCAGCAGCGCCGCGGGGGGTTTATTGATCTTC	CASSAAGGLLIF
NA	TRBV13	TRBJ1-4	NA	TGTGCCAGCAGCTTAGGACGAGGTGAAAAACTGTTTTTT	CASSLGRGEKLFF
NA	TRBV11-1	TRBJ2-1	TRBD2	TGTGCCAGCAGCTTATGGGCGGGAGGGGACAATGAGCAGTTCTTC	CASSLWAGGDNEQFF
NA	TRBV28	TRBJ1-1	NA	TGTGCCAGCAGCCTAAACCCAGAGGCGGTGAACACTGAAGCTTTCTTT	CASSLNPEAVNTEAFF
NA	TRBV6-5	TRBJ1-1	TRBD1	TGTGCCAGCAGTTACCCTAGTGCCAGGGGGTTAGCTGAAGCTTTCTTT	CASSYPSARGLAEAFF
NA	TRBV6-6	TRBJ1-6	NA	TGTGCCAGCAGTTATCCCCGGTCACCCCTCCACTTT	CASSYPRSPLHF
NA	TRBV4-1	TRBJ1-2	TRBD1	TGCGCCAGCAGCCAGCATTATTTCGAAGAGGACAGGGGGCTTGGCTACACCTTC	CASSQHYFEEDRGLGYTF
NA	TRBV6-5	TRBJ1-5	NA	TGTGCCAGCAGCACGGGACAACGAAATCAGCCCCAGCATTTT	CASSTGQRNQPQHF
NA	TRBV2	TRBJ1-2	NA	TGTGCCAGCAGTGACGTAAAGCCATCCTATGGCTACACCTTC	CASSDVKPSYGYTF
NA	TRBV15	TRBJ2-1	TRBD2	TGTGCCACCAGCAGAGGACTAGCGGGAGTAGACAATGAGCAGTTCTTC	CATSRGLAGVDNEQFF
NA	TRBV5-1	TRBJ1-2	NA	TGCGCCAGCAGACCGACAGGAAACTATGGCTACACCTTC	CASRPTGNYGYTF
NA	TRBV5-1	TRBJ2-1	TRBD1	TGCGCCAGCAGCCGGACCTCAGGACAGGGGAACCCCTACAATGAGCAGTTCTTC	CASSRTSGQGNPYNEQFF
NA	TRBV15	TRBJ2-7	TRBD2	TGTGCCACCAGCCCCGGGACTAGTAACTACGAGCAGTACTTC	CATSPGTSNYEQYF
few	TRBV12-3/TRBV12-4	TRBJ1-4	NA	TGTGCCAGCAGAGGGGCCAACGGGGAAAAACTGTTTTTT	CASRGANGEKLFF
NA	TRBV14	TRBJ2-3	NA	TGTGCCAGCAGCCCCAACAGGGATTACACAGATACGCAGTATTTT	CASSPNRDYTDTQYF
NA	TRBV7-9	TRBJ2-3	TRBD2	TGTGCCAGCAGCTTAGGGACTAGCGGGAGCGAAGGGAGCACAGATACGCAGTATTTT	CASSLGTSGSEGSTDTQYF